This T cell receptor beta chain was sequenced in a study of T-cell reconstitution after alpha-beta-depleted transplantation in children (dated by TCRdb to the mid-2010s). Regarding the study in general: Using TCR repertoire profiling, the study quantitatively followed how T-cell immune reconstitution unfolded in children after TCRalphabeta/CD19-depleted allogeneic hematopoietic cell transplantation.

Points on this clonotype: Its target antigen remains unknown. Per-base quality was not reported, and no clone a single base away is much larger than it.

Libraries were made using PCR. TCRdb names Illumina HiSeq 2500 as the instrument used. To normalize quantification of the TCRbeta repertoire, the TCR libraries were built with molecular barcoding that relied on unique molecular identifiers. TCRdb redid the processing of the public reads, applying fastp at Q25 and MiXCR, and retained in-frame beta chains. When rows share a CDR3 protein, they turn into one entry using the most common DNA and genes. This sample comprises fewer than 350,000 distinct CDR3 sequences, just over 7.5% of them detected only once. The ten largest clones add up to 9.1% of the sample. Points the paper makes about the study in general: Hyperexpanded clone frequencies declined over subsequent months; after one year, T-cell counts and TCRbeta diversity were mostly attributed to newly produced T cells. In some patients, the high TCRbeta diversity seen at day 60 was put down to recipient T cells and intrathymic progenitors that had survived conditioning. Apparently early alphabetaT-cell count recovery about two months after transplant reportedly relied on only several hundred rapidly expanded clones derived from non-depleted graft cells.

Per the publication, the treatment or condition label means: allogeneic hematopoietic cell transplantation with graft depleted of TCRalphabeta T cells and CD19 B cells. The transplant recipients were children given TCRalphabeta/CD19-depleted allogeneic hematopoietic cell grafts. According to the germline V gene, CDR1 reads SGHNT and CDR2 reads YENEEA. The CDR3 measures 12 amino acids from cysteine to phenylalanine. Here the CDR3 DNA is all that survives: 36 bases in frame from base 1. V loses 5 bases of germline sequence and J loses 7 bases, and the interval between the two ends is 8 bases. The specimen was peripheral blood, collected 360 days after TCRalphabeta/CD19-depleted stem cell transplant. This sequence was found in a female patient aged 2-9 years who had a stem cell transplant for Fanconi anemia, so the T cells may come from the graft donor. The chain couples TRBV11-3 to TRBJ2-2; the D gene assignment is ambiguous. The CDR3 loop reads CASSADGGELFF. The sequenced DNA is TGTGCCAGCAGCGCAGACGGCGGGGAGCTGTTTTTT.